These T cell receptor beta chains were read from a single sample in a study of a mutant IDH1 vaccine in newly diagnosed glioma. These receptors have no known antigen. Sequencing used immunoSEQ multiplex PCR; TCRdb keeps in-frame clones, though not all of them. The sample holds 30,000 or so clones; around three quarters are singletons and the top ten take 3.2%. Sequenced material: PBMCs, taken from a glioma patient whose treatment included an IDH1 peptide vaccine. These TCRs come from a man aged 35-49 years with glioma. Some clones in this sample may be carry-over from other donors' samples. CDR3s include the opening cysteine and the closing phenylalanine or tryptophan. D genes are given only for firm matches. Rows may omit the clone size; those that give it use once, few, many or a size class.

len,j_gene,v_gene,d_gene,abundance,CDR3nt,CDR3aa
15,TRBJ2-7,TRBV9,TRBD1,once,TGTGCCAGCAGCGTAGGAGGGACAGGGGCCTACGAGCAGTACTTC,CASSVGGTGAYEQYF
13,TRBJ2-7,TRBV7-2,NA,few,TGTGCCAGCAGCTTATTGGGGCAGGACGAGCAGTACTTC,CASSLLGQDEQYF
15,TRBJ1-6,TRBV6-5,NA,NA,TGTGCCAGCAGTTACCGACAGGACTTTAATTCACCCCTCCACTTT,CASSYRQDFNSPLHF
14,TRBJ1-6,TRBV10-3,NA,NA,TGTGCCATCAGTGAGCAGGGAGGGAATTCACCCCTCCACTTT,CAISEQGGNSPLHF
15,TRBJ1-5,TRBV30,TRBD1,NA,TGTGCCTGGAGTGGCGGCCAGGGGGCCGGTCAGCCCCAGCATTTT,CAWSGGQGAGQPQHF
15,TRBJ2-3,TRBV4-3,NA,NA,TGCGCCAGCAGCCAAGATCAGGGGACGGCAGATACGCAGTATTTT,CASSQDQGTADTQYF
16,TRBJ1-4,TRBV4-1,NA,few,TGCGCCAGCAGCCAGGACCTTCTATTTCCAAATGAAAAACTGTTTTTT,CASSQDLLFPNEKLFF
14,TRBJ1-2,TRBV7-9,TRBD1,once,TGTGCCAGCAGCTACCCGGGACAGGGGGACGGCTACACCTTC,CASSYPGQGDGYTF
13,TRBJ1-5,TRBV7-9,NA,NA,TGTGCCAGCAGACTAGGGGAAGATCAGCCCCAGCATTTT,CASRLGEDQPQHF
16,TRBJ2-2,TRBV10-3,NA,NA,TGTGCCATCAGTGAGTCGAAGTCTCGAGACACCGGGGAGCTGTTTTTT,CAISESKSRDTGELFF
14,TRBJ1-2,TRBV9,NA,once,TGTGCCAGCAGCGTAGCTGGCACCTTCTATGGCTACACCTTC,CASSVAGTFYGYTF
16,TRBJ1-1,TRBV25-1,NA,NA,TGTGCCAGCAGTTCTACAACAGGGCTCCTAGACACTGAAGCTTTCTTT,CASSSTTGLLDTEAFF
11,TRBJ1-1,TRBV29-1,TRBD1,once,TGCAGCACGACACAGGGGGCTGAAGCTTTCTTT,CSTTQGAEAFF
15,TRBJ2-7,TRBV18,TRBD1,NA,TGTGCCAGCTCTTTCGGACAGGGGGGGTCCTACGAGCAGTACTTC,CASSFGQGGSYEQYF
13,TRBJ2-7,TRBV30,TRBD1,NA,TGTGCCTGGAGTAGACAGGGGGTGACCGAGCAGTACTTC,CAWSRQGVTEQYF
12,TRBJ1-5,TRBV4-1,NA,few,TGCGCCAGCAGCCAAGATCAATGGGCCCAGCATTTT,CASSQDQWAQHF
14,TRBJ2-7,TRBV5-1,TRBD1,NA,TGCGCCAGCAGCTTTACCGGGACAGGGACCGAGCAGTACTTC,CASSFTGTGTEQYF
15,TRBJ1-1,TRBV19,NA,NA,TGTGCCAGTATGCCAGGGCGTTCGGTTTTTACTGAAGCTTTCTTT,CASMPGRSVFTEAFF
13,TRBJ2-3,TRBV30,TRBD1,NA,TGTGCCTGGAGTGCCCAGGGGGCAAATACGCAGTATTTT,CAWSAQGANTQYF
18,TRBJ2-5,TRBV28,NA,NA,TGTGCCAGCAGTTTGGGGAGCAAGGGCAGCCCTTCACAAGAGACCCAGTACTTC,CASSLGSKGSPSQETQYF
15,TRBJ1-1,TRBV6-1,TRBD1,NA,TGTGCCAGCAGTCGTGGACAGGGGGCGATTGATGAAGCTTTCTTT,CASSRGQGAIDEAFF
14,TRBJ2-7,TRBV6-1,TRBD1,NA,TGTGCCAGCATTTGGGACAGGGTTTCCCACGAGCAGTACTTC,CASIWDRVSHEQYF
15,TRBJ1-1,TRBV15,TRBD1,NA,TGTGCCACCAGCAGAGATGACAGGGGGGGCACTGAAGCTTTCTTT,CATSRDDRGGTEAFF
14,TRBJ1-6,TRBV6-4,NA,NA,TGTGCCAGCAGTCGCGACGGATCTAATTCACCCCTCCACTTT,CASSRDGSNSPLHF
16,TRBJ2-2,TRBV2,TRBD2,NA,TGTGCCACCCGACTAGCGGGGGGGATAAACACCGGGGAGCTGTTTTTT,CATRLAGGINTGELFF
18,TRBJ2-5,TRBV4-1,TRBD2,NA,TGCGCCAGCAGCCAGACTAGCGGGGGCGCCGTCTGGCGGGAGACCCAGTACTTC,CASSQTSGGAVWRETQYF
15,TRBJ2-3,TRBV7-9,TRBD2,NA,TGTGCCAGCAGGTTTGGACTAGCGGGGGCGGATACGCAGTATTTT,CASRFGLAGADTQYF
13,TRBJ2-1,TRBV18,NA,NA,TGTGCCAGCTCACCAGGACAGTACAATGAGCAGTTCTTC,CASSPGQYNEQFF
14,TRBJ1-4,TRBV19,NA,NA,TGTGCCAGTAGTCTCTCCAAAACTAATGAAAAACTGTTTTTT,CASSLSKTNEKLFF
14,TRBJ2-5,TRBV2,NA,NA,TGTGCCAGCAGTGATAGCTCGGAGAGAGAGACCCAGTACTTC,CASSDSSERETQYF
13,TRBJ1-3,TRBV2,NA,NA,TGTGCCAGCAGTGGAGGGGCTGGAAACACCATATATTTT,CASSGGAGNTIYF
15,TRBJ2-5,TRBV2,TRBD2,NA,TGTGCCAGCAGCGATGGAGCGGGGGGGCAAGAGACCCAGTACTTC,CASSDGAGGQETQYF
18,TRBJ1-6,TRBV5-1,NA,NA,TGCGCCAGCAGCTTGGCGGCCCTAGCGAGCTCCTATAATTCACCCCTCCACTTT,CASSLAALASSYNSPLHF
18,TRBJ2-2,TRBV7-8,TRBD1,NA,TGTGCCAGCAGCCGGACTGCGGACAGGACACGGAAGCCCGGGGAGCTGTTTTTT,CASSRTADRTRKPGELFF
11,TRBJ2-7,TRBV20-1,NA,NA,TGCAGTGCTAGATCTACTAACGAGCAGTACTTC,CSARSTNEQYF
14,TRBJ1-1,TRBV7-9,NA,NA,TGTGCCAGCAGCTTAAACTACGGGATTACTGAAGCTTTCTTT,CASSLNYGITEAFF
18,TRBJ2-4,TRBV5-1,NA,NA,TGCGCCAGCAGCTTGTGGGGGATCGCCCCAGAGACAGAAAACATTCAGTACTTC,CASSLWGIAPETENIQYF
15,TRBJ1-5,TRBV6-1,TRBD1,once,TGTGCCAGCAGTGAGTTAAGACAGGGGAATCAGCCCCAGCATTTT,CASSELRQGNQPQHF
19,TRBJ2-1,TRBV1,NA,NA,TGCACCAGCAGCCAAGATCCTGATAGCGGGGGGACCCCCTACAATGAGCAGTTCTTC,CTSSQDPDSGGTPYNEQFF
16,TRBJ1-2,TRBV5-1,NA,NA,TGCGCCAGCAGCTTGCCGACAGGCCCTTTTAACTATGGCTACACCTTC,CASSLPTGPFNYGYTF
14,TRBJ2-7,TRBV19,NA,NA,TGTGCCAGTAGTATTACCGGGACAAGCTACGAGCAGTACTTC,CASSITGTSYEQYF
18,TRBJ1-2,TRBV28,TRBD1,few,TGTGCCAGCAGCCACGAGGGAATCCGGGACAGGGATTTCAGTGGCTACACCTTC,CASSHEGIRDRDFSGYTF
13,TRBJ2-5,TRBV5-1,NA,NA,TGCGCCAGCAGCTTGGGGTTTTCGGAGACCCAGTACTTC,CASSLGFSETQYF
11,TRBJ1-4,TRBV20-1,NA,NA,TGCAGTGCTTGGAACAGTGAAAAACTGTTTTTT,CSAWNSEKLFF
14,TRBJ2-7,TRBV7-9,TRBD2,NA,TGTGCCAGCAGCTCGGGACTAGCGGGGTCTGAGCAGTACTTC,CASSSGLAGSEQYF